This TCR beta chain was identified during a study of T cells in tuberculosis. The table came from immunoSEQ multiplex PCR; TCRdb's copy has only in-frame clones and leaves some out. The data hold fewer than 40,000 clones, with roughly 95% observed a single time. V shed 4 bases and J shed 2 bases, with 3 bases lying between them. Germline-derived CDR1 and CDR2 are MNHEY and SVGAGI. The CDR3 length is 11 residues. The sequenced sample was PBMCs. The chain employs TRBV6-5 and TRBJ2-7; D gene uncertain. The source of this sequence is a donor aged 10-35 years with latent tuberculosis or without tuberculosis infection. The CDR3, as DNA: TGTGCCAGCAGTTCCGCCTACGAGCAGTACTTC. It encodes CASSSAYEQYF.